This TCR beta chain is drawn from a study of T-cell reconstitution after alpha-beta-depleted transplantation in children. The study, taken as a whole, reports: About two months after transplant, alpha-beta T cells reportedly came from several hundred expanded graft clones. T-cell counts and diversity at one year following transplant were attributed mainly to newly produced T cells. Diversity of TCRbeta at day 60 was high in some patients, arising from surviving recipient T cells and thymic progenitors.

From germline, CDR1 is WSHSY and CDR2 SAAADI. CDR3 size: 12 residues. Trimming removed 5 bases at V and 4 bases at J, with 7 bases between. This clonotype was recorded many times. Its antigen is not identified. A TCRbeta library incorporating unique molecular identifiers was prepared. TCRdb processed the PCR reads anew with MiXCR; each CDR3 protein has one entry. The table records around 490,000 distinct CDR3 sequences, more than 9.5% of them present only once. The sequence derives from a female patient aged 2-9 years who had a stem cell transplant for aplastic anemia, so the T cells may come from the graft donor. The chain employs TRBV10-2 and TRBJ2-3, with no clear D. The sequencing used PBMCs, mostly from graft donor cells, collected 180 days after TCRalphabeta/CD19-depleted stem cell transplant. The CDR3 spells CASSTGADTQYF. The CDR3 coding sequence is TGCGCCAGCAGTACTGGAGCAGATACGCAGTATTTT.